The present T cell receptor (beta chain) was sequenced within a study of graft-versus-host responses after intestinal transplantation (dated by TCRdb to about 2021). A note on the overall study: The transplants that recipients got were multivisceral, liver-intestinal, or isolated intestinal. Donor T cell macrochimerism was defined as a peak of at least 4% donor T cells among recipient peripheral blood mononuclear cells. Bulk TCR-beta CDR3 sequencing was used to track graft-versus-host and host-versus-graft alloreactive T cell clones in the graft, circulation and bone marrow after intestinal transplantation. Rather than being sequenced by the commercial service, samples from a few later patients were sequenced in-house on an Illumina MiSeq and processed with MiXCR. Anti-thymocyte globulin induction was given to all recipients, followed by maintenance tacrolimus and steroids for around three years. Of the roughly 23 intestinal transplant recipients enrolled in the cohort, one of whom was a retransplant, a few patients without pretransplant specimens were excluded. Alloreactive clones were identified by sequencing pre-transplant mixed lymphocyte reaction products and comparing these products with unstimulated pre-transplant donor and recipient T cells.

The study at large found these results: Early after transplant, declines in HvG clones were associated with peak levels of circulating GvH clones. Patients with donor T cell macrochimerism had high GvH to HvG T cell clonal ratios in their allografts. GvH clones were detected in recipient bone marrow, and some appeared earlier in ileal mucosa or blood, consistent with an intestinal mucosal origin. The conclusions were limited by the relatively low number and heterogeneity of the intestinal transplant patients.

This clone was recorded only once. The target of this receptor is not known. No base qualities exist here, and no much larger clone lies one base off it. Libraries were constructed by the immunoSEQ multiplex PCR assay. Adaptive Biotechnologies carried out high-throughput TCR-beta CDR3 sequencing of genomic DNA for most patients. Per the original workflow: Adaptive's ImmunoSEQ software supplied the TCR sequencing data for 18 patients, while MiXCR and VDJtools were used to process a few other patients. CDR3 nucleotide sequences shared between donor and recipient were removed because their origin could not be assigned. To be classed as alloreactive, a clone needed at least 2-fold expansion over unstimulated cells and a minimum CFSE-low frequency of 0.002% (template counts) or 0.001% (read counts). Clones detected in sequenced pre-transplant spleen, lymph node, or MLR CFSE-low populations of the donor or recipient were defined as mappable. Cumulative frequency of alloreactive clones was calculated as a percentage of all sequences weighted by copy number. As stored in TCRdb, this immuneACCESS dataset retains in-frame rearrangements with V and J assigned. A fraction of the clones does not appear; measured against another copy, unresolved V genes explain less than half of the discrepancy, and the remainder lacks a known reason. D and trimming come from the DNA, and the V and J calls and clone size come from that table. Within this sample are around 8,000 clones, with 80% to 85% of them counted one time only. The top ten hold roughly a tenth of the sample.

Dithiothreitol, EDTA incubations and collagenase D digestion were used to isolate intraepithelial and lamina propria lymphocytes from graft specimens. Bulk TCR-beta sequencing was performed on serial intestinal graft biopsy specimens collected as late as 600 days after transplant. As encoded in the germline V gene (reference sequence), CDR1 is LNHNV while CDR2 is YYDKDF. The CDR3 measures 15 amino acids from cysteine to phenylalanine. Only the CDR3 region is kept as DNA, spanning 45 bases read in frame from base 1. V is clipped by 0 bases and J by 2 bases, and the sequence between their germline boundaries is 8 bases long.

The rearranged segments are TRBV15 and TRBJ1-3; the D gene is possibly TRBD1, with 5 bases matching. Material: ileum tissue, obtained about 130 days after transplant. The sequence derives from a human patient who received an intestinal transplant, so some T cells may come from the graft donor. The DNA is as follows: TGTGCCACCAGCAGAGATCAGGGACCTGGAAACACCATATATTTT. The encoded protein is CATSRDQGPGNTIYF.